This entry describes one TCR beta chain. Its antigen specificity is not known. No base quality information exists; no much larger clone differs at one position. CDR1 and CDR2 are drawn from the germline V gene (reference sequence): SGHNT, YYREEE. V ends up 4 bases short and J 2 bases short, with an unmatched junction base count of 15. The CDR3 measures 20 amino acids from cysteine to phenylalanine. Solely the CDR3 DNA is kept, with 60 bases framed from the first base. The sample belongs to a study of cytomegalovirus exposure and HLA in healthy donors (TCRdb year 2017). In the study overall: In an earlier analysis of under 750 of the donors, 250 to 350 Gb of sequence data and about 110 million unique TCR beta sequences from about 180 million T cells were reported. An early release covering roughly 640 HLA-typed donors comprised 250 to 350 gigabases of sequencing data and around 85 million unique TCR sequences. The genetic ancestry cluster associated with self-reported Caucasian donors included 81% of the approximately 400 genotyped donors. The study aimed to test whether cataloging public T cell receptors could reveal signatures of past pathogen exposure. The study profiled the T cell repertoires of 666 subjects by immunosequencing and related them to cytomegalovirus serostatus. Besides the first cohort of 666 subjects, a separate validation cohort made up of over 95 different subjects was used. To predict cytomegalovirus infection status, the study brought together high-throughput TCR immunosequencing, statistical association of individual TCRs with disease status, and machine learning. A later analysis re-analyzed previously published TCR beta repertoires from 550 to 700 donors and added high-resolution HLA genotyping to study TCR occurrence patterns. In the later analysis, no new phenotypic data were used to find candidate immune exposures; instead, reliance was placed on TCR beta sequences and their occurrence across donors. An earlier analysis of 587 of the donors used high-throughput TCR beta sequencing to judge whether each TCR beta V gene segment behaved as functional or pseudogenic. Alongside the repertoire data, information on donor age, sex, ethnicity and CMV serostatus was compiled. A later genetic analysis used genome-wide SNP genotypes for 398 of the 666 donors, treating that subset as a discovery cohort. All discovery cohort repertoires had been generated on a single sequencing platform. Both class I and class II loci were covered by HLA typing, at four-digit resolution. Typing coverage varied by locus: roughly 629-630 donors for A, B, C, DRB1 and DQB1; approximately 500 for DQA1; approximately 570 for DPA1; 400 to 480 for DPB1. Because of strong linkage in the cohort, 4 to 6 DR-DQ haplotypes were treated as single units for association and clustering. Across approximately 400 genotyped donors of the cohort, an average of about 220,000 unique TCR beta nucleotide sequences per donor were sequenced, and roughly 20% of those sequences were non-productive. Summary of the overall study and its limitations: Fewer than 20 rarely observed V segments, including chromosome 9 orphons, were excluded from the earlier analysis of about 610 of the donors because counts were too low. The classifier was reported to diagnose cytomegalovirus status with high specificity and sensitivity in both the original cohort and the validation cohort. Only TCR beta chains were sequenced in this cohort, and the absence of alpha or paired-chain data limited detectable features. Broadly in line with IMGT annotations, most TCR beta V segments showed up in productive rearrangements about 87% or about 30% of the time in an earlier analysis of 450 to 600 of the donors. Linkage disequilibrium might explain the correlated functional status among segregating V segments, but an unknown experimental factor could not be excluded. The study gave a list of some 150 TCR beta chains associated with cytomegalovirus. A later genetic analysis reported fewer N-insertions in productive TCRs among donors in an Asian-associated ancestry cluster than the roughly 670-donor mean. In a later analysis, most CMV-associated TCR beta chains were found to appear HLA-restricted, with HLA associations seemingly driven largely by CMV exposure. When HLA alleles, especially DR and DQ, strongly co-occurred, attributing TCR associations to individual alleles was difficult. The authors suggested that the approach could potentially be extended to other disease states and immunological phenotypes. A further reported finding was that TCR beta sequences accurately predicted the HLA-A and HLA-B alleles for most subjects in the first cohort. In vitro tests confirmed that a few of the cytomegalovirus-associated TCR beta chains recognize cytomegalovirus antigens. In a later genetic analysis, a missense DCLRE1C variant was associated with V-gene and J-gene trimming of TCR beta chains, and the association was replicated in an independent cohort. A cluster of highly shared sequence variants was judged likely to be a technical artifact of the sequencing pipeline. Because HLA typing was unavailable for some donors at each locus, only the typed subset was used in association tests. Most TCR sequences were seen in very few donors, while some public TCRs were found in many individuals. The presence/absence analyses assumed that sequencing depth was roughly uniform across donors, and that assumption may not be true. At a false discovery rate of 0.05, a later analysis linked some 18,000 TCR beta sequences to specific HLA alleles. Immune exposure information for the cohort was limited to CMV serostatus. Some IMGT-functional V segments, including TRBV6-2 and TRBV6-3, could not be distinguished by the 87-base-pair reads and were therefore excluded. A later analysis found that TCR association rates varied across HLA loci, with DRB1 alleles showing the most associated TCRs and HLA-C alleles the fewest. A later analysis reported that several top co-occurrence clusters appeared linked to parvovirus B19, influenza, CMV and Epstein-Barr virus. Compared with equally common non-associated chains, HLA-associated TCR beta chains in a later analysis were more clonally expanded and had lower generation probabilities.

The cohort was made up of approximately 700 healthy bone marrow donors. Cohort members were all nominally healthy when sampled, although unrecorded immune exposures were likely present. The donor was CMV seropositive and belonged to the group of 250 to 300 seropositive cohort members. A peripheral blood sample was provided by each donor, and peripheral blood mononuclear cells were used for TCR beta sequencing. Genomic DNA was extracted from the blood cell samples with the Qiagen DNeasy Blood Extraction Kit. Library prep was done by the immunoSEQ multiplex PCR assay. A mixture of 60 forward primers for TCR Vbeta segments and 13 reverse primers for TCR Jbeta segments was used in the multiplex PCR. Amplification of the CDR3 region of rearranged TCR beta genes was performed with a multiplex PCR assay on genomic DNA. Amplified TCR beta libraries were sequenced as 87-base-pair reads on the Illumina HiSeq System. In the original analysis: In a later analysis, tens of millions of unique TCR beta chains were counted across the roughly 700 repertoires, and approximately 11 million of these chains were shared by at least two donors. Raw reads were error-corrected and collapsed into unique sequences by a nearest-neighbor algorithm in which closely related sequences were merged to remove PCR and sequencing errors. CDR3 sequences were aligned to IMGT reference sequences to assign V, D and J gene segments. For a sequence to be retained, at least a six-nucleotide match to both a V gene segment and a J gene segment was required. Rearrangements were classified as productive when the CDR3 lacked stop codons and remained in frame with V and J, and all other rearrangements were classified as non-productive. Following IMGT convention, CDR3 was defined as the stretch from the second conserved V-encoded cysteine up to the conserved J-encoded phenylalanine. In an earlier analysis of around 640 of the donors, sequences lacking an unambiguous match to a single V gene segment were excluded. In an earlier analysis of 587 of the donors, a V segment was called functional when productive rearrangements were above 56.7%, and segregating when the standard deviation between donors exceeded 5%. A statistical classification framework was built for diagnosing cytomegalovirus status from the catalog of TCR beta chain sequences. A later analysis assigned V and J genes by comparing TCR nucleotide sequences with IMGT/GENE-DB human TR gene sequences. Using the TCRdist pipeline, a later analysis assigned CDR3 sequences along with most-parsimonious VDJ recombination scenarios. In a later analysis, each TCR beta chain was defined by its CDR3 amino acid sequence together with its V-gene family, and reads without a unique V-gene family were excluded. In a later analysis, nearly 600 highly shared, low-generation-probability nucleotide sequences were removed to address suspected cross-contamination and a sequencing artifact. In a later analysis, a clonal expansion index for each public chain was calculated from normalized within-repertoire ranks of inferred template counts. Generation probabilities in a later analysis came from a VDJ recombination model fitted to out-of-frame rearrangements, and those results were checked against IGoR. In a later analysis, TCR-TCR, TCR-HLA and TCR-CMV co-occurrence was scored with hypergeometric tests, and a repertoire-size bias correction was applied to TCR pairs. To estimate false discovery rates, a later analysis permuted the HLA or CMV assignments 20 times. A later analysis grouped co-occurring TCRs with DBSCAN, adding TCRdist sequence similarity when clustering within HLA-allele-positive subsets. Co-occurrence clustering excluded repertoires with fewer than 30,000 or more than 120,000 public chains, plus five with anomalous nucleotide sharing. TCRdb re-hosts the immuneACCESS table, in-frame sequences only. Its copies lack some clones; in the studies checked, an unresolved V gene accounts for under half of them, and the cause for the rest is not known. For V, J and clone size, that table is used; D and trimming come from the DNA. Recorded for this sample are about 120,000 clones; 77% of them occurred a single time. About 6% of the sample is held by the ten biggest clonotypes.

Specimen: PBMCs. The receptor's source is a man younger than 35 in good health and CMV-seropositive. The chain is encoded by TRBV5-4 joined to TRBJ2-3, with 14 bases matching TRBD2. This receptor carries the CDR3 CASSTRKPGLAGVITDTQYF. The DNA sequence is TGTGCCAGCAGCACACGCAAACCGGGACTAGCGGGGGTGATCACAGATACGCAGTATTTT. The entire variable domain, with the stretches around the CDR3 drawn from the reference TRBV5-4 and TRBJ2-3 proteins, is ETGVTQSPTHLIKTRGQQVTLRCSSQSGHNTVSWYQQALGQGPQFIFQYYREEENGRGNFPPRFSGLQFPNYSSELNVNALELDDSALYLCASSTRKPGLAGVITDTQYFGPGTRLTVL.